The clone carrying this TCR beta chain came up many times. This entry belongs to a study of CD8+ T cells in alopecia areata. Turning to the study itself: Those treated were given oral tofacitinib at 5 to 10 mg twice daily.

CDR1 is PRHDT and CDR2 is FYEKMQ in the germline V gene (reference sequence). V was cut by 0 bases and J by 7 bases, with 4 bases left in between. CDR3 length: 12 residues. As the sequencing template, cDNA was produced by extracting RNA and reverse transcribing it. TCRdb's copy holds only in-frame clones and misses some; the assay was immunoSEQ multiplex PCR. Of about 150,000 clones listed, about 51% are singletons. Sequencing used CD8+ T cells sorted from blood, obtained at week 0. The clonotype was recovered from a human donor with alopecia areata. This chain uses TRBV13 with TRBJ2-4; D call uncertain. Written as DNA, the CDR3 is TGTGCCAGCAGCTTAGGCTGGAACATTCAGTACTTC. Encoded protein: CASSLGWNIQYF. The full variable domain, completed using reference TRBV13 and TRBJ2-4, is AAGVIQSPRHLIKEKRETATLKCYPIPRHDTVYWYQQGPGQDPQFLISFYEKMQSDKGSIPDRFSAQQFSDYHSELNMSSLELGDSALYFCASSLGWNIQYFGAGTRLSVL.